Listed below are T cell receptor beta chains from one sample, sequenced in a study of cytomegalovirus exposure and HLA in healthy donors. Assay used: immunoSEQ multiplex PCR; TCRdb lists only in-frame clones, some missing. Here the sample spans 65,000 to 95,000 clones, roughly 78% being singletons. Sequenced sample: PBMCs. Every receptor here comes from a male donor in good health and CMV-seropositive. Both conserved end residues are part of each CDR3. The D gene is left open where the match is weak. Clone sizes are given selectively: once, few, many, or a class where the clone is expanded.

v_gene: TRBV19; d_gene: TRBD1; j_gene: TRBJ1-2; abundance: .; CDR3nt: TGTGCCAGTAGAGACCGGACAGGGTCCTCTTATGGCTACACCTTC; CDR3aa: CASRDRTGSSYGYTF
v_gene: TRBV5-6; d_gene: .; j_gene: TRBJ2-2; abundance: few; CDR3nt: TGTGCCAGCAGCTCCGGGGTGAGGTGGGCCGGGGAGCTGTTTTTT; CDR3aa: CASSSGVRWAGELFF
v_gene: TRBV7-2; d_gene: TRBD1; j_gene: TRBJ2-7; abundance: .; CDR3nt: TGTGCCAGCAGCCCCAGACAGGGGGCAACCTACGAGCAGTACTTC; CDR3aa: CASSPRQGATYEQYF
v_gene: TRBV18; d_gene: TRBD1; j_gene: TRBJ2-2; abundance: .; CDR3nt: TGTGCCAGCTCACCCCTAATCGCAGGACAGGGAGGAGCCGGGGAGCTGTTTTTT; CDR3aa: CASSPLIAGQGGAGELFF
v_gene: TRBV18; d_gene: .; j_gene: TRBJ2-1; abundance: .; CDR3nt: TGTGCCAGCTCACCAGCGCAGGGTCTAAATGAGCAGTTCTTC; CDR3aa: CASSPAQGLNEQFF
v_gene: TRBV7-2; d_gene: TRBD2; j_gene: TRBJ2-7; abundance: .; CDR3nt: TGTGCCAGCAGCTCAGGGACTAGCAGGGTCCGCGAGCAGTACTTC; CDR3aa: CASSSGTSRVREQYF
v_gene: TRBV4-3; d_gene: .; j_gene: TRBJ2-7; abundance: .; CDR3nt: TGCGCCAGCAGCCTAGGCCCAGCCGGGCGCGGATCATCCAAGGGGGACGAGCAGTACTTC; CDR3aa: CASSLGPAGRGSSKGDEQYF
v_gene: TRBV10-3; d_gene: .; j_gene: TRBJ2-1; abundance: .; CDR3nt: TGTGCCATCAGTGAAAGGGCAGGGGCCCCTCACGGTGAGCAGTTCTTC; CDR3aa: CAISERAGAPHGEQFF
v_gene: TRBV27; d_gene: .; j_gene: TRBJ1-2; abundance: .; CDR3nt: TGTGCCAGCAGTTTTGGACACAACGACCGTCTTAATGGCTACACCTTC; CDR3aa: CASSFGHNDRLNGYTF
v_gene: TRBV5-4; d_gene: .; j_gene: TRBJ2-7; abundance: .; CDR3nt: TGTGCCAGCAGCCCCACCGGGACAAAGTCCTACGAGCAGTACTTC; CDR3aa: CASSPTGTKSYEQYF
v_gene: TRBV19; d_gene: TRBD2; j_gene: TRBJ2-1; abundance: once; CDR3nt: TGTGCCAGTAGAACAACGACTAGCGGGGCCTACAATGAGCAGTTCTTC; CDR3aa: CASRTTTSGAYNEQFF
v_gene: TRBV9; d_gene: .; j_gene: TRBJ2-2; abundance: .; CDR3nt: TGTGCCAGCAGCGTAAGGGGTCCCACCGGGGAGCTGTTTTTT; CDR3aa: CASSVRGPTGELFF
v_gene: TRBV9; d_gene: TRBD2; j_gene: TRBJ2-6; abundance: .; CDR3nt: TGTGCCAGCAGCGTTTATAGCGGGAGCTCTGGGGCCAACGTCCTGACTTTC; CDR3aa: CASSVYSGSSGANVLTF
v_gene: TRBV7-9; d_gene: .; j_gene: TRBJ2-7; abundance: .; CDR3nt: TGTGCCAGCAGCTTACTATCTAGTCTATCCTCCTACGAGCAGTACTTC; CDR3aa: CASSLLSSLSSYEQYF
v_gene: TRBV19; d_gene: .; j_gene: TRBJ1-1; abundance: .; CDR3nt: TGTGCCAGTAGTGCCCCCTACAGGTCTAATCCAGAAGCTTTCTTT; CDR3aa: CASSAPYRSNPEAFF
v_gene: TRBV27; d_gene: TRBD1; j_gene: TRBJ1-1; abundance: .; CDR3nt: TGTGCCAGCAGTTTACTTAAAGGACAGGGGCAGAACACTGAAGCTTTCTTT; CDR3aa: CASSLLKGQGQNTEAFF
v_gene: TRBV19; d_gene: .; j_gene: TRBJ2-2; abundance: .; CDR3nt: TGTGCCAGTAGCTTTGACGGTAGGACAGCCGGGAAGCTGTTTTTT; CDR3aa: CASSFDGRTAGKLFF
v_gene: TRBV5-1; d_gene: TRBD2; j_gene: TRBJ2-5; abundance: .; CDR3nt: TGCGCCAGCAGCAGAGCGGGAGACGCCCGAGAGACCCAGTACTTC; CDR3aa: CASSRAGDARETQYF
v_gene: TRBV7-9; d_gene: .; j_gene: TRBJ2-1; abundance: .; CDR3nt: TGTGCCAGCAGCTTAGGAACCGGGGACAACTACAATGAGCAGTTCTTC; CDR3aa: CASSLGTGDNYNEQFF
v_gene: TRBV2; d_gene: .; j_gene: TRBJ2-7; abundance: .; CDR3nt: TGTGCCAGCAGTTTCCGGGACAAGCAGTACTTC; CDR3aa: CASSFRDKQYF
v_gene: TRBV6-1; d_gene: .; j_gene: TRBJ2-2; abundance: once; CDR3nt: TGTGCCAGCAGGGCCTCCAGGGGGGTCAGCGGGGAGCTGTTTTTT; CDR3aa: CASRASRGVSGELFF
v_gene: TRBV19; d_gene: TRBD1; j_gene: TRBJ2-5; abundance: .; CDR3nt: TGTGCCAGTAGTACAACAGGGGTCCAAGTGACCCAGTACTTC; CDR3aa: CASSTTGVQVTQYF
v_gene: TRBV2; d_gene: .; j_gene: TRBJ2-7; abundance: .; CDR3nt: TGTGCCAGCAGTCTGGGCCTCTCCTACGAGCAGTACTTC; CDR3aa: CASSLGLSYEQYF
v_gene: TRBV12-5; d_gene: .; j_gene: TRBJ2-5; abundance: .; CDR3nt: TGTGCTAGTGGTTTAGGGCGATCCAGCGGGCAAGAGACCCAGTACTTC; CDR3aa: CASGLGRSSGQETQYF
v_gene: TRBV6-5; d_gene: .; j_gene: TRBJ2-7; abundance: few; CDR3nt: TGTGCCAGCAGTTACGTTAGAACAGCCTACGAGCAGTACTTC; CDR3aa: CASSYVRTAYEQYF
v_gene: TRBV7-8; d_gene: TRBD1; j_gene: TRBJ2-7; abundance: .; CDR3nt: TGTGCCAGCAGCTTAAGGGCCGGGACAGGGCACTACGAGCAGTACTTC; CDR3aa: CASSLRAGTGHYEQYF
v_gene: TRBV13; d_gene: TRBD2; j_gene: TRBJ2-1; abundance: .; CDR3nt: TGTGTCAGCAGCCCCGAAGGAGCGGGAGGGTTCGACAATGAGCAGTTCTTC; CDR3aa: CVSSPEGAGGFDNEQFF